This T cell receptor beta chain was identified during a study of CD8 T cells in ankylosing spondylitis. Overall study findings and caveats: It appeared that ankylosing spondylitis blood was characterized by a TCR beta motif of about 8 highly homologous variants.

CDR1 and CDR2 from the germline V gene are MNHEY and SVGAGI. V lost 4 bases, J lost 1 base, and 2 bases stayed unmatched. There are 15 residues in the CDR3. This clonotype was counted at least ten times. What it binds is not known. TCRdb re-called the 5' RACE reads through MiXCR, storing one row per CDR3 protein. The data contain fewer than 550,000 distinct CDR3 sequences, about 5.2% of them singletons. The gene calls are TRBV6-5 and TRBJ2-2; 8 nucleotides align to TRBD2. The clonotype comes from a male donor with ankylosing spondylitis. The sequenced material came from blood, either unsorted or a sorted T cell fraction (not recorded which). CDR3: CASSWSGRNTGELFF. DNA for the CDR3: TGTGCCAGCAGTTGGAGCGGGAGGAACACCGGGGAGCTGTTTTTT.